Each of the 7 T cell receptor beta chains below was sequenced from the same sample in a study of PD-1 blockade in classical Hodgkin lymphoma. Here immunoSEQ multiplex PCR was the method, and the copy in TCRdb shows in-frame clones only, minus some. Of 20,000 or so clones detected, 70% to 80% appear once; the ten largest clones hold over 15%. Every patient experienced relapse after autologous stem cell transplantation, and brentuximab vedotin exposure varied. This material consisted of peripheral blood mononuclear cells (PBMCs), taken before the second cycle of nivolumab. These receptors were obtained from a human donor with classical Hodgkin lymphoma.

This clone occurred once. V and J are TRBV5-8 and TRBJ1-1, with D possibly TRBD1 on 5 matching bases. V dropped 7 bases and J dropped 2 bases, with 21 bases sitting between them. Germline V gene lookup returns CDR1 SGHTS and CDR2 YDEGEE. The CDR3 has 16 amino acids. The CDR3 here is CASDPGPIDLNTEAFF. CDR3 sequence (DNA): TGTGCCAGCGACCCGGGACCGATAGATCTTAACACTGAAGCTTTCTTT.

This chain connects TRBV9 to TRBJ2-2, with 7 positions matching TRBD1. The CDR3 length is 15 residues. CDR1 and CDR2 from the germline V gene are SGDLS and YYNGEE. V lost 0 bases to trimming and J lost 8 bases; unmatched junction nucleotides: 7. The DNA for the CDR3 is TGTGCCAGCAGCGTAGGACAGGGAGAAAGGGGGGAGCTGTTTTTT. This gives the protein CASSVGQGERGELFF.

V gene TRBV6-6 combines with J gene TRBJ2-7; 11 bases match TRBD2. J gave up 2 bases and V 3 bases, and 3 bases lay outside the gene matches. Germline CDR1 MNHNY, CDR2 SVGAGI (reference sequence). This CDR3 contains 15 residues. This chain's CDR3 is CASSYGTSGTYEQYF. CDR3 DNA: TGTGCCAGCAGTTATGGGACTAGCGGAACCTACGAGCAGTACTTC.

This chain joins TRBV27 and TRBJ1-1; D possibly corresponds to TRBD1 (6 bases). The ends were cut back, 0 bases at V and 4 bases at J, with 12 bases in the middle. The V gene's germline CDR1 is MNHEY and CDR2 SMNVEV (reference sequence). The CDR3 runs 15 residues. In DNA, the CDR3 is TGTGCCAGCAGTTTATCGGCAGGGGTGCCCACTGAAGCTTTCTTT. Its protein product is CASSLSAGVPTEAFF.

The V and J genes are TRBV7-6 and TRBJ2-3; no reliable D call. The CDR3 runs 13 residues. CDR1 is SGHVS, CDR2 FNYEAQ, per germline. V was clipped by 5 bases and J by 6 bases, with 12 bases between them. CDR3 region: CASSPEWRDTQYF. The CDR3 DNA follows: TGTGCCAGCAGCCCAGAATGGCGGGATACGCAGTATTTT.

This chain links TRBV15 with TRBJ1-1, with no clear D. Germline lookup yields CDR1 LNHNV and CDR2 YYDKDF (reference sequence). Trimming shortened V by 5 bases and J by 6 bases, and 13 bases separated the two germline ends. This CDR3 has 13 amino acids. The CDR3 bases are TGTGCCACCAGCGGTGTCGAGGACCCTGAAGCTTTCTTT. As protein: CATSGVEDPEAFF. The entire variable domain, with the rest obtained from reference TRBV15 and TRBJ1-1, is as follows: DAMVIQNPRYQVTQFGKPVTLSCSQTLNHNVMYWYQQKSSQAPKLLFHYYDKDFNNEADTPDNFQSRRPNTSFCFLDIRSPGLGDTAMYLCATSGVEDPEAFFGQGTRLTVV.

The chain uses TRBV28 and TRBJ2-1; D tentatively fits TRBD1 or TRBD2 (5 bases each). CDR1 and CDR2 (germline): MDHEN, SYDVKM. The CDR3 consists of 16 residues. V was shortened by 8 bases and J by 2 bases, with 19 bases between the two germline ends. This chain's CDR3 is CASPPREPGPYNEQFF. Written as DNA, the CDR3 is TGTGCCAGCCCACCGAGGGAACCAGGGCCCTACAATGAGCAGTTCTTC.